The 12 T cell receptor beta chains in this list originate from one sample, sequenced in a study of blood T cell repertoires in COVID-19. Measured with immunoSEQ multiplex PCR; TCRdb has only the in-frame clones, and not every one. The sample shows approximately 500,000 clones, approximately 85% of them seen only once. Sequenced input: peripheral blood. These receptors all come from a human donor in a cohort sampled during active COVID-19.

This chain connects TRBV6-5 to TRBJ2-5; 9 nucleotides match TRBD1. The V segment lost 4 bases and the J segment 4 bases; nucleotides outside the gene matches: 4. This CDR3 region has 14 residues. CDR1 and CDR2 (germline): MNHEY, SVGAGI. The DNA of the CDR3 is TGTGCCAGCAGTTTAGGGACAGGGTCAGAGACCCAGTACTTC. It encodes CASSLGTGSETQYF.

J is TRBJ1-1 and V is TRBV28; 8 nucleotides line up with TRBD1. With V trimmed by 7 bases and J by 3 bases, 16 bases remained unmatched. This CDR3 spans 17 amino acids. Germline V gene lookup returns CDR1 MDHEN and CDR2 SYDVKM. This chain's CDR3 is CASTTGQAYPGDTEAFF. The CDR3 nucleotides read TGTGCCAGCACTACGGGACAGGCATATCCGGGTGACACTGAAGCTTTCTTT.

The gene calls are TRBV19 and TRBJ1-2; D may be TRBD1 (6 bases). This CDR3 spans 13 amino acids. Germline V CDR1 and CDR2: LNHDA, SQIVND (reference sequence). V shed 1 base and J shed 9 bases, with 12 bases lying between them. The CDR3 loop is CASSIGGQSRYTF. The CDR3 DNA follows: TGTGCCAGTAGTATAGGTGGACAGAGTCGCTACACCTTC.

The gene calls are TRBV7-8 and TRBJ2-1; tentative D call: TRBD1 (5 bases). Trimming shortened V by 3 bases and J by 1 base, and 10 bases separated the two germline ends. CDR1 is SGHVS and CDR2 is FQNEAQ in the germline V gene. The CDR3 contains 15 residues. Written as DNA, the CDR3 is TGTGCCAGCAGCTTCGACAGCGCTTCCTACAATGAGCAGTTCTTC. Translated, it gives CASSFDSASYNEQFF.

The V gene is TRBV9, the J gene TRBJ2-6; maybe TRBD2 (6 bases). The germline V gene has CDR1 SGDLS and CDR2 YYNGEE. This CDR3 region has 17 residues. Between the trimmed V and J ends, which lost 4 bases and 0 bases, there was a span of 14 bases. CDR3 sequence reads: CASSPVGRSSGANVLTF. The CDR3 bases are TGTGCCAGCAGCCCCGTAGGGAGGTCCTCTGGGGCCAACGTCCTGACTTTC.

The V call is TRBV4-1, the J call TRBJ2-1, with TRBD2 matching 14 bases. With 1 base clipped from V and 5 bases from J, the junction kept 7 bases outside the gene matches. This CDR3 spans 18 amino acids. Germline values: CDR1 MGHRA, CDR2 YSYEKL. The CDR3 protein is CASSQVGRTSGRNNEQFF. CDR3 nucleotides: TGCGCCAGCAGCCAAGTAGGGAGGACTAGCGGGAGGAACAATGAGCAGTTCTTC.

This chain connects TRBV9 to TRBJ1-2, with D hard to call. Germline CDR1 and CDR2: SGDLS and YYNGEE. CDR3 length: 14 residues. The V and J ends lost 0 bases and 8 bases respectively, with 14 bases between them. The CDR3 reads CASSVADGPEGYTF. Here the CDR3 DNA reads TGTGCCAGCAGCGTAGCAGACGGCCCGGAGGGCTACACCTTC.

The CDR3, as DNA: TGTGCCAGCAGTACTGAGAGCTCCTATAATTCACCCCTCCACTTT. Translation gives CASSTESSYNSPLHF. The chain is built from TRBV28 and TRBJ1-6; D is uncertain. Looked up from germline, CDR1 is MDHEN and CDR2 is SYDVKM. This CDR3 is built from 15 residues. V lost 5 bases and J lost 0, with 8 bases in between.

The chain uses TRBV19 and TRBJ1-2; D perhaps matches TRBD1 (5 bases). Germline CDR1 LNHDA, CDR2 SQIVND (reference sequence). The ends were cut back, 4 bases at V and 5 bases at J, with 14 bases in the middle. The CDR3 extends over 14 amino acids. CDR3 loop: CASSTQGSVYGYTF. The CDR3 DNA sequence: TGTGCCAGTAGTACCCAGGGATCGGTTTATGGCTACACCTTC.

The chain links TRBV19 to TRBJ1-2; no firm D call. The CDR3 has 13 amino acids. Between the trimmed V and J ends, which lost 1 base and 8 bases, there was a span of 11 bases. The germline CDR1 and CDR2 sequences are LNHDA and SQIVND (reference sequence). This chain's CDR3 is CASSIGRQDGYTF. CDR3 bases: TGTGCCAGTAGTATAGGGAGGCAGGACGGCTACACCTTC. Drawing the rest from reference TRBV19 and TRBJ1-2, the complete variable domain is DGGITQSPKYLFRKEGQNVTLSCEQNLNHDAMYWYRQDPGQGLRLIYYSQIVNDFQKGDIAEGYSVSREKKESFPLTVTSAQKNPTAFYLCASSIGRQDGYTFGSGTRLTVV.

V usage is TRBV5-1 and J usage is TRBJ2-2; 14 positions match TRBD2. This CDR3 is built from 15 residues. Germline trimming cut 6 bases from V and 6 bases from J; bases unmatched to any gene: 4. Germline values: CDR1 SGHRS, CDR2 YFSETQ. The CDR3 nucleotides are TGCGCCAGCAAGGGACTAGCGGGAGCTCCCGGGGAGCTGTTTTTT. Its translation: CASKGLAGAPGELFF.

Relative to its sample, this clone is medium-sized (0.01 to 0.1%). The genes are TRBV3-1 (or the pseudogene TRBV3-2) and TRBJ1-2, with TRBD1 matching 8 bases. Unmatched junction bases numbered 6, after V lost 4 bases and J lost 8 bases. Germline values: CDR1 LGHDT, CDR2 YNNKEL (reference sequence). This CDR3 comprises 13 residues. The CDR3: CASSLDRGGGYTF. CDR3 nucleotide sequence: TGTGCCAGCAGCCTAGACAGGGGCGGCGGCTACACCTTC.